Shown below are 21 T cell receptor beta chains from a single sample sequenced in a study of early T cells in non-severe SARS-CoV-2 infection. TCRdb ran MiXCR on the 5' RACE reads and lists one entry per CDR3 protein. The sample yields 55,000 to 85,000 distinct CDR3 sequences, about 9.1% seen once. Sequenced here: whole blood, sampled at baseline. The receptors stem from an adult who was a healthcare worker with PCR-confirmed SARS-CoV-2 infection or an uninfected control (not recorded which).

This rearrangement joins TRBV6-2 or TRBV6-3 to TRBJ2-4; weak D call: TRBD1 (5 bases). CDR1 and CDR2 (germline): MNHEY, SVGEGT. V lost 7 bases, J lost 9 bases, and 13 bases lay in between. The CDR3 spans 12 residues. As DNA, the CDR3 is TGTGCCAGCACCCAAAGAAGGGGCATTCAGTACTTC. Its translation: CASTQRRGIQYF.

This clonotype was detected many times. CDR3 bases: TGTGCCAGCAGTGGACAGGGTCTCTACAATGAGCAGTTCTTC. Its translation is CASSGQGLYNEQFF. The chain has TRBV6-5 and TRBJ2-1; 8 nucleotides align to TRBD1. CDR1 and CDR2 from the germline V gene are MNHEY and SVGAGI. The CDR3 is made up of 14 amino acids. The ends lost 5 bases at V and 3 bases at J; junction bases unmatched: 3.

This chain uses TRBV6-6 with TRBJ2-3; D is undetermined. Per germline, CDR1 MNHNY and CDR2 SVGAGI (reference sequence). The CDR3 consists of 14 residues. Trimming took off 6 bases at V and 0 bases at J, with 10 bases between the two ends. The CDR3 DNA reads as TGTGCCAGCAGGGTCACGATGAGCACAGATACGCAGTATTTT. Translation: CASRVTMSTDTQYF.

This chain joins TRBV2 and TRBJ2-5, with D uncertain. CDR3 size: 14 residues. CDR1 and CDR2 (germline): SNHLY, FYNNEI. Deletions cut 6 bases from V and 5 bases from J, with 16 bases between. CDR3 DNA sequence: TGTGCCAGCAGCAAGACTTTTCTTCGGGAGACCCAGTACTTC. This sequence encodes CASSKTFLRETQYF.

This clonotype was counted only a few times. The V call is TRBV10-3, the J call TRBJ2-7; TRBD2 matches at 10 bases. The germline V gene encodes CDR1 ENHRY and CDR2 SYGVKD. V was clipped by 4 bases and J by 5 bases; unmatched bases: 5. The CDR3 runs 14 residues. The CDR3 region has the DNA TGTGCCATCAGTGGGTTAGCGGGAGGCCACGAGCAGTACTTC. This encodes CAISGLAGGHEQYF.

This clonotype was seen many times. CDR3 coding DNA: TGTGCCAGCAGCGGCCAGTCGGGTCGCAATCAGCCCCAGCATTTT. It is translated as CASSGQSGRNQPQHF. The chain is built from TRBV21-1 and TRBJ1-5. TRBV21-1 counts as a pseudogene. There are 15 residues in the CDR3.

The rearrangement joins TRBV12-3 or TRBV12-4 to TRBJ2-7, with 7 bases that match TRBD1. J lost 6 bases, V lost 5 bases, and 7 bases had no gene match. The CDR3 has 13 residues. CDR3: CASSGDRVGEQYF. The CDR3 nucleotides are TGTGCCAGCAGTGGCGACAGGGTGGGCGAGCAGTACTTC.

This clonotype was found many times. J is TRBJ1-2 and V is TRBV28, with D uncertain. The V gene's germline CDR1 is MDHEN and CDR2 SYDVKM. V lost 10 bases, J lost 1 base, and 10 bases lay in between. This CDR3 has 12 amino acids. CDR3 sequence reads: CAINGNNYGYTF. CDR3 DNA: TGTGCCATTAACGGGAATAACTATGGCTACACCTTC.

Many counts were recorded for this clonotype. The chain is built from TRBV11-2 and TRBJ2-1, with D possibly matching TRBD1 (6 bases). V lost 3 bases and J lost 0, with 9 bases in between. CDR1 is SGHAT, CDR2 FQNNGV, per germline. The CDR3 is 15 residues long. In DNA form, the CDR3 reads TGTGCCAGCAGCTTGCAGGGGACCTCCTACAATGAGCAGTTCTTC. Protein product: CASSLQGTSYNEQFF.

J is TRBJ1-2 and V is TRBV2; no clear D. The CDR3 spans 12 residues. CDR1 SNHLY and CDR2 FYNNEI come from the germline V gene. V was pared by 3 bases and J by 5 bases, with 7 bases between. The chain's CDR3 is CASSDLKYGYTF. CDR3 DNA: TGTGCCAGCAGTGACCTAAAGTATGGCTACACCTTC.

This clonotype was observed a few times. This chain connects TRBV2 to TRBJ2-7; D is unclear. Trimming took 7 bases from V and 7 from J, leaving 14 bases between them. Germline V gene lookup returns CDR1 SNHLY and CDR2 FYNNEI. This CDR3 spans 12 amino acids. The CDR3 DNA reads as TGTGCCAGCAATAGGGCGAATACGGAGCAGTACTTC. Its translation is CASNRANTEQYF.

This clonotype came up a few times. The chain recombines TRBV29-1 with TRBJ2-5; D unresolved. Germline CDR1 is SQVTM and CDR2 is ANQGSEA. CDR3 size: 12 residues. V lost 4 bases, J lost 2 bases, and 8 bases lay in between. Written as DNA, the CDR3 is TGCAGCGTTGTCGACAAACAAGAGACCCAGTACTTC. It is translated as CSVVDKQETQYF.

This clonotype was found a few times. The gene calls are TRBV28 and TRBJ1-5, with D possibly being TRBD1 (5 bases). Germline V CDR1 and CDR2: MDHEN, SYDVKM. This CDR3 comprises 13 residues. V dropped 8 bases and J dropped 1 base, with 9 bases sitting between them. CDR3 sequence (DNA): TGTGCCAGCGGCCGGGACAGCAATCAGCCCCAGCATTTT. It codes for CASGRDSNQPQHF.

Many counts were recorded for this clonotype. The genes are TRBV7-9 and TRBJ1-2, with D perhaps matching TRBD1 (6 bases). From germline, CDR1 is SEHNR and CDR2 FQNEAQ (reference sequence). This CDR3 comprises 13 residues. The ends were cut back, 3 bases at V and 8 bases at J, with 13 bases in the middle. CDR3 in DNA: TGTGCCAGCAGCTTCAGGGGAGGACGGGGCTACACCTTC. It yields the protein CASSFRGGRGYTF.

The chain recombines TRBV5-1 with TRBJ1-5; D ambiguous. The ends were cut back, 4 bases at V and 3 bases at J, with 8 bases in the middle. The germline V gene has CDR1 SGHRS and CDR2 YFSETQ. This CDR3 is built from 13 residues. CDR3 sequence (DNA): TGCGCCAGCAGCGACGGAGACAATCAGCCCCAGCATTTT. Its translation: CASSDGDNQPQHF.

In this sample, this clonotype turned up many times. The junction does not match germline at one end; this may be a read error. The chain employs TRBV7-7 and TRBJ2-1, with D tentatively TRBD2 (5 bases). The germline V gene has CDR1 SSHAT and CDR2 FNYEAQ (reference sequence). The CDR3 consists of 15 residues. The CDR3 DNA follows: TGTGCTAGCAGCTTAGGGTCAGGAGCGGAACGTGAGCAGTTCTTC. It codes for CASSLGSGAEREQFF.

This clonotype was counted at least ten times. The chain recombines TRBV4-2 with TRBJ2-4; tentative D call: TRBD1 (6 bases). Per the germline V gene, CDR1 is LGHNA and CDR2 is YNFKEQ. This CDR3 contains 15 residues. V was trimmed by 0 bases and J by 8 bases, leaving 14 bases between them. The CDR3 nucleotides are TGTGCCAGCAGCCAAGATTTACAGGGTATGGACATTCAGTACTTC. Protein sequence: CASSQDLQGMDIQYF.

The chain links TRBV14 to TRBJ2-3; tentative D call: TRBD2 (6 bases). The CDR3 has 16 amino acids. Germline V gene lookup returns CDR1 SGHDN and CDR2 FVKESK. V lost 4 bases, J lost 1 base, and 15 bases lay in between. DNA of the CDR3: TGTGCCAGCAGCCCCTATCAGCGGGTTCGCACAGATACGCAGTATTTT. Protein product: CASSPYQRVRTDTQYF.

This clonotype appeared a few times. V usage is TRBV12-3 or TRBV12-4 and J usage is TRBJ2-7; maybe TRBD1 (5 bases). V lost 5 bases, J lost 2 bases, and 13 bases lay in between. The CDR3 has 14 amino acids. CDR3: CASSDVGLTYEQYF. CDR3 coding DNA: TGTGCCAGCAGTGATGTGGGGCTGACCTACGAGCAGTACTTC.

V is TRBV7-6 and J is TRBJ2-5, with 8 bases fitting TRBD2. The CDR3 totals 16 residues. Trimming cost V 5 bases and J 3 bases; bases outside gene matches: 11. Germline lookup yields CDR1 SGHVS and CDR2 FNYEAQ. CDR3 region: CASSREGAKAKETQYF. In DNA form, the CDR3 reads TGTGCCAGCAGCCGGGAGGGCGCCAAGGCCAAAGAGACCCAGTACTTC.

This rearrangement joins TRBV7-2 to TRBJ1-2, with D perhaps matching TRBD1 (6 bases). CDR1 is SGHTA, CDR2 FQGNSA, per germline. The CDR3 sequence is 15 residues long. The V and J ends lost 2 bases and 3 bases respectively, with 13 bases between them. The CDR3 sequence is CASSLTRGTDYGYTF. The CDR3 DNA reads TGTGCCAGCAGCTTAACAAGGGGGACGGACTATGGCTACACCTTC.